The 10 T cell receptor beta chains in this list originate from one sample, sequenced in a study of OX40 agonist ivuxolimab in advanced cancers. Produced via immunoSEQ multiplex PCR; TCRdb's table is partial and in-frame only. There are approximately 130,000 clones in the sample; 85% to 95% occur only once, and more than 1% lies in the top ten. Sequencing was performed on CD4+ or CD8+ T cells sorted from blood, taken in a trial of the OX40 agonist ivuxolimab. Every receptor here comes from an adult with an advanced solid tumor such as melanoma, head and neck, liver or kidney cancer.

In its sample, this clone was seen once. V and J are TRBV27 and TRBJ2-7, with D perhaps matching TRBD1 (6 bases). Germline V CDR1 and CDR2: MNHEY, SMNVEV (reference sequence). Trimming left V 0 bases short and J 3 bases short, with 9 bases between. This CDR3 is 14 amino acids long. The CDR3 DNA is TGTGCCAGCAGTTTATCGGGGGACAACTACGAGCAGTACTTC. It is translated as CASSLSGDNYEQYF.

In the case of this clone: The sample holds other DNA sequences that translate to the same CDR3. The CDR3 loop is CASSLAPNSNQPQHF. The CDR3 DNA sequence: TGTGCCAGCAGCTTGGCTCCTAATAGCAATCAGCCCCAGCATTTT. The rearrangement joins TRBV5-4 to TRBJ1-5; no reliable D call. V was cut by 0 bases and J by 0 bases, with 7 bases left in between. This CDR3 spans 15 amino acids. Germline CDR1 and CDR2: SGHNT and YYREEE (reference sequence).

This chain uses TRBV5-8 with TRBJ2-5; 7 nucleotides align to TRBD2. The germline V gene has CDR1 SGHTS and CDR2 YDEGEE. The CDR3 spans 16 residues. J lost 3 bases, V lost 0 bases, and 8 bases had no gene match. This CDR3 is CASSLGRTSAKETQYF. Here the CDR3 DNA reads TGTGCCAGCAGCTTGGGGCGAACTAGCGCGAAAGAGACCCAGTACTTC.

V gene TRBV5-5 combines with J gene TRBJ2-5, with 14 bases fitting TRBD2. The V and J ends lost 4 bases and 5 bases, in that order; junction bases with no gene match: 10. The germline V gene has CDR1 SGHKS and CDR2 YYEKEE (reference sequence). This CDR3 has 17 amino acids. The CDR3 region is CASSLGGTSGSRETQYF. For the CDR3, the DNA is TGTGCCAGCAGCCTAGGGGGGACTAGCGGGAGTAGGGAGACCCAGTACTTC.

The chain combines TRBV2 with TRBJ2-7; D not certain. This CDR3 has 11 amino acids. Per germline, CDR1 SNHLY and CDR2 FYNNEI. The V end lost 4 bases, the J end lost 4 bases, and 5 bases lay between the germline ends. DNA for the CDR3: TGTGCCAGCAGTGGAGAATACGAGCAGTACTTC. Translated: CASSGEYEQYF.

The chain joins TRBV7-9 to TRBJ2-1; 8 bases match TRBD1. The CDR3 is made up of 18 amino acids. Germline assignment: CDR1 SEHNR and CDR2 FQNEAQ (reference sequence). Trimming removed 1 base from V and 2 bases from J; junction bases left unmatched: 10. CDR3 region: CASSLGPWDRPTYNEQFF. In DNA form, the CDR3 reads TGTGCCAGCAGCTTAGGTCCGTGGGACAGGCCGACCTACAATGAGCAGTTCTTC.

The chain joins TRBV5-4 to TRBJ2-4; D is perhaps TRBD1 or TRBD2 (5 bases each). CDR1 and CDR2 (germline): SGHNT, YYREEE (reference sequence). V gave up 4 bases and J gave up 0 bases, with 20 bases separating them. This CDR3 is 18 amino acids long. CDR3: CASSPRPGASIAKNIQYF. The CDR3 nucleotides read TGTGCCAGCAGCCCCAGGCCCGGGGCTAGTATAGCCAAAAACATTCAGTACTTC.

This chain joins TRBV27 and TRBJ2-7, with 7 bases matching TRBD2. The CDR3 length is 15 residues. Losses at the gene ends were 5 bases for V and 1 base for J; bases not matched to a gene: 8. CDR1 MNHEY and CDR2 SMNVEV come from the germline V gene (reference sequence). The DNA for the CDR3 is TGTGCCAGCAGTGTGGGAGGGGTAGGGTCCTACGAGCAGTACTTC. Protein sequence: CASSVGGVGSYEQYF.

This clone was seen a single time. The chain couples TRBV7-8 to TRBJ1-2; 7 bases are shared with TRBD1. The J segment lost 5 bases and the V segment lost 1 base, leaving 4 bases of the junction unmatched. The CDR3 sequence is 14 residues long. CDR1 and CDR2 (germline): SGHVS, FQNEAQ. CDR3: CASSLGPGGYGYTF. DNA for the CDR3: TGTGCCAGCAGCTTAGGCCCAGGGGGATATGGCTACACCTTC.

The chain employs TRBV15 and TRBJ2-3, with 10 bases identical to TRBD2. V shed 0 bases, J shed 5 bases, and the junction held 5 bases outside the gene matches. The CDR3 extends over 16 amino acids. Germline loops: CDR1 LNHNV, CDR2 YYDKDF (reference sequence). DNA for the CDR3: TGTGCCACCAGCAGAGATCCGGGACTAGCGAAAGATACGCAGTATTTT. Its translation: CATSRDPGLAKDTQYF.